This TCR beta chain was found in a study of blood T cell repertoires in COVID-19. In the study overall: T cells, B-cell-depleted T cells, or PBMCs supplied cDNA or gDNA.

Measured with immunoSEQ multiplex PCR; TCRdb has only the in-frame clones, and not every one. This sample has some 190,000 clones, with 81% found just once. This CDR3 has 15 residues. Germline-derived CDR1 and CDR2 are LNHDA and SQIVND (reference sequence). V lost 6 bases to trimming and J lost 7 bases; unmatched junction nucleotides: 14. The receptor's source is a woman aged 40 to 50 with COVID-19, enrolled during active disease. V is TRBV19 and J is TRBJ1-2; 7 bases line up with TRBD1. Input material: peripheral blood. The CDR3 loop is CASRNDRVRAGGYTF. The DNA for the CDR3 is TGTGCCAGTAGGAACGACAGGGTCCGTGCCGGTGGCTACACCTTC.